Below are 19 T cell receptor beta chains sequenced from a single sample in a study of glioma-infiltrating T cells after dendritic cell vaccination. As to time point: after dendritic cell vaccination, including at tumor progression/relapse. This table comes from immunoSEQ multiplex PCR, and its TCRdb copy is limited to in-frame clones, with some not included. The repertoire holds roughly 85,000 clones, with roughly 85% as singletons. Sequenced here: blood, sampled after dendritic cell vaccination. The receptors stem from a human donor with glioblastoma.

The chain carries TRBV7-6 and TRBJ2-5; 11 bases fit TRBD2. The CDR3 runs to 15 residues. The V gene end was trimmed by 5 bases and the J gene end by 2 bases; junction bases not matched to a gene: 4. The germline V gene has CDR1 SGHVS and CDR2 FNYEAQ. The chain's CDR3 is CASSQLAGAQETQYF. The CDR3 DNA reads as TGTGCCAGCAGCCAACTAGCGGGAGCACAAGAGACCCAGTACTTC.

The chain has TRBV7-6 and TRBJ2-5, with D possibly being TRBD2 (6 bases). Trimming shortened V by 1 base and J by 7 bases, and 13 bases separated the two germline ends. CDR1 and CDR2 (germline): SGHVS, FNYEAQ. This CDR3 contains 14 residues. DNA for the CDR3: TGTGCCAGCAGCTTAGGGCAACCCGGGGGGACCCAGTACTTC. Its translation is CASSLGQPGGTQYF.

This clone was counted between two and nine times. The gene calls are TRBV11-3 and TRBJ2-3; 8 bases are shared with TRBD2. V dropped 4 bases and J dropped 2; count of bases not matched to a gene: 5. The CDR3 totals 15 residues. The germline V gene has CDR1 SGHNT and CDR2 YENEEA. The CDR3 bases are TGTGCCAGCAGCTCGGGGCGGGGGGACACAGATACGCAGTATTTT. It specifies CASSSGRGDTDTQYF.

This clone was found a few times. This chain uses TRBV7-6 with TRBJ1-6, with 7 bases matching TRBD1. Germline values: CDR1 SGHVS, CDR2 FNYEAQ. The length of the CDR3 is 15 residues. J was trimmed by 9 bases and V by 1 base; bases with no gene match: 6. CDR3 sequence: CASSLEGARGSPLHF. The DNA of the CDR3 is TGTGCCAGCAGCTTAGAGGGGGCGCGGGGTTCACCCCTCCACTTT.

This clone was recorded a few times. The chain recombines TRBV27 with TRBJ1-5, with 8 bases that match TRBD1. The CDR3 runs 15 residues. J gave up 6 bases and V 0 bases, and 4 bases lay outside the gene matches. The V gene's germline CDR1 is MNHEY and CDR2 SMNVEV (reference sequence). The CDR3 spells CASSLSRGLSQPQHF. The CDR3 DNA is TGTGCCAGCAGTTTATCCAGGGGGCTGTCTCAGCCCCAGCATTTT.

This sequence joins TRBV29-1 and TRBJ2-5; 8 bases map to TRBD1. The CDR3 is made up of 13 amino acids. The V gene end was trimmed by 4 bases and the J gene end by 4 bases; junction bases not matched to a gene: 5. Looked up from germline, CDR1 is SQVTM and CDR2 is ANQGSEA. The CDR3 spells CSVGPTGVETQYF. The CDR3 nucleotides are TGCAGCGTTGGACCGACAGGGGTAGAGACCCAGTACTTC.

The chain links TRBV7-3 to TRBJ2-1; possibly TRBD2 for D (5 bases). The CDR3 sequence is 13 residues long. V lost 5 bases and J 7 bases, leaving 12 bases between the germline ends. Germline-derived CDR1 and CDR2 are SGHTA and FQGTGA. CDR3 DNA sequence: TGTGCCAGCAGCCCCCTGTCGGGAAATGAGCAGTTCTTC. Amino acids: CASSPLSGNEQFF.

This clone has a single count. The J gene is TRBJ2-4, the V gene TRBV11-3; 10 bases are a match to TRBD2. Losses at the gene ends were 8 bases for V and 0 bases for J; bases not matched to a gene: 10. Germline CDR1 SGHNT, CDR2 YENEEA. CDR3 size: 17 residues. The CDR3 protein is CASPFSGRALAKNIQYF. CDR3 bases: TGTGCCAGCCCGTTCAGCGGGAGGGCACTAGCCAAAAACATTCAGTACTTC. The full variable domain, rest sourced from reference TRBV11-3 and TRBJ2-4, is EAGVVQSPRYKIIEKKQPVAFWCNPISGHNTLYWYLQNLGQGPELLIRYENEEAVDDSQLPKDRFSAERLKGVDSTLKIQPAELGDSAVYLCASPFSGRALAKNIQYFGAGTRLSVL.

This sequence joins TRBV7-9 and TRBJ2-1; 8 nucleotides agree with TRBD1. The CDR3 consists of 19 residues. The ends lost 5 bases at V and 0 bases at J; junction bases unmatched: 15. In germline, CDR1 is SEHNR, CDR2 FQNEAQ (reference sequence). The CDR3 loop is CASSPGTGVGPSSYNEQFF. CDR3 DNA: TGTGCCAGCAGCCCCGGGACAGGCGTAGGTCCTAGCTCCTACAATGAGCAGTTCTTC.

This clone was detected once. The chain has TRBV28 and TRBJ1-4, with a tentative D call TRBD1 (5 bases). The CDR3 consists of 14 residues. Trimming shortened V by 5 bases and J by 7 bases, and 14 bases separated the two germline ends. Germline assignment: CDR1 MDHEN and CDR2 SYDVKM. DNA for the CDR3: TGTGCCAGCAGTGAAGGGGCTTGGAGTGAAAAACTGTTTTTT. This translates into CASSEGAWSEKLFF.

V is TRBV7-9 and J is TRBJ1-5; D call uncertain. Trimming removed 1 base at V and 1 base at J, with 8 bases between. Germline V gene data show CDR1 as SEHNR and CDR2 as FQNEAQ (reference sequence). The CDR3 contains 15 residues. Here the CDR3 reads CASSLGGWSNQPQHF. In DNA form, the CDR3 reads TGTGCCAGCAGCTTAGGTGGCTGGAGCAATCAGCCCCAGCATTTT.

V usage is TRBV25-1 and J usage is TRBJ2-3; 8 nucleotides align to TRBD1. The V segment lost 4 bases and the J segment 2 bases; nucleotides outside the gene matches: 5. Per germline, CDR1 MGHDK and CDR2 SYGVNS. This CDR3 region has 15 residues. CDR3 DNA: TGTGCCAGCAGTGGTGGACAGGGATTCACAGATACGCAGTATTTT. This codes for CASSGGQGFTDTQYF.

This clone appeared a few times. This CDR3 reads CASSFPGTPTADTQYF. CDR3 bases: TGTGCCAGCAGCTTCCCCGGGACACCTACAGCAGATACGCAGTATTTT. The rearrangement uses TRBV7-2 and TRBJ2-3; D is possibly TRBD1 (6 bases). V lost 3 bases to trimming and J lost 4 bases, with 17 bases between them. This CDR3 is 16 amino acids long. Germline CDR1 is SGHTA and CDR2 is FQGNSA.

This sequence joins TRBV18 and TRBJ1-2; no firm D call. Germline loops: CDR1 KGHSH, CDR2 LQKENI. Trimming took 3 bases from V and 5 from J, leaving 19 bases between them. The CDR3 spans 16 residues. The CDR3 is CASSPIREPRKYGYTF. CDR3 DNA: TGTGCCAGCTCACCGATCCGGGAGCCCCGGAAGTATGGCTACACCTTC.

The rearrangement joins TRBV5-1 to TRBJ1-2; 8 bases map to TRBD1. Germline CDR1 SGHRS, CDR2 YFSETQ. The CDR3 covers 17 residues. V gave up 0 bases and J gave up 3 bases; unmatched junction bases: 10. CDR3 sequence reads: CASSLGPDRVADYGYTF. CDR3 sequence (DNA): TGCGCCAGCAGCTTGGGTCCGGACAGGGTGGCTGACTATGGCTACACCTTC.

The chain joins TRBV5-4 to TRBJ2-3; 7 bases map to TRBD2. J was trimmed by 2 bases and V by 8 bases; bases with no gene match: 23. CDR3 length: 19 amino acids. Germline lookup yields CDR1 SGHNT and CDR2 YYREEE (reference sequence). The CDR3 coding sequence is TGTGCCAGTCAATGGAGCGGGAAGGGGAAGATGAGGGACACAGATACGCAGTATTTT. Translated, it gives CASQWSGKGKMRDTDTQYF. Drawing the rest from reference TRBV5-4 and TRBJ2-3, the complete variable domain is ETGVTQSPTHLIKTRGQQVTLRCSSQSGHNTVSWYQQALGQGPQFIFQYYREEENGRGNFPPRFSGLQFPNYSSELNVNALELDDSALYLCASQWSGKGKMRDTDTQYFGPGTRLTVL.

The J gene is TRBJ2-7, the V gene TRBV6-4, with 9 positions matching TRBD1. Germline CDR1 reads MRHNA; CDR2 reads SNTAGT. With 5 bases clipped from V and 4 bases from J, the junction kept 6 bases outside the gene matches. This CDR3 comprises 14 residues. CDR3 nucleotides: TGTGCCAGCAGTTCTCCCGGGACAGGGTACGAGCAGTACTTC. It encodes CASSSPGTGYEQYF.

The chain couples TRBV19 to TRBJ2-7; 7 positions match TRBD2. Germline CDR1 reads LNHDA; CDR2 reads SQIVND (reference sequence). The V gene end was trimmed by 10 bases and the J gene end by 3 bases; junction bases not matched to a gene: 15. The CDR3 length is 15 residues. DNA for the CDR3: TGTGCCACCCACCGGGCGGGAGCCCCCCTCTACGAGCAGTACTTC. This gives the protein CATHRAGAPLYEQYF. The entire variable domain, with the rest obtained from reference TRBV19 and TRBJ2-7, is as follows: DGGITQSPKYLFRKEGQNVTLSCEQNLNHDAMYWYRQDPGQGLRLIYYSQIVNDFQKGDIAEGYSVSREKKESFPLTVTSAQKNPTAFYLCATHRAGAPLYEQYFGPGTRLTVT.

This chain links TRBV29-1 with TRBJ2-7; no definite D call. V lost 1 base and J 2 bases, leaving 6 bases between the germline ends. The germline gives CDR1 SQVTM, CDR2 ANQGSEA. The CDR3 length is 12 residues. The CDR3 DNA reads TGCAGCGTTGAAGGCGTAACCTACGAGCAGTACTTC. Translation: CSVEGVTYEQYF.